Below, one TCR beta chain is given with its context. Antigen: not known. This sample is drawn from a study of shared clonotypes between healthy human individuals. For the study at large: A few men and a couple of women, aged 18 to 49, were donors. Study observations and caveats: It was only blood that was sampled, and tissue repertoires likely differ.

CDR1 SGDLS and CDR2 YYNGEE come from the germline V gene. The CDR3 has 14 amino acids. The V gene lost 0 bases and the J gene lost 1 base, with 6 bases spanning the gap. This table comes from immunoSEQ multiplex PCR, and its TCRdb copy is limited to in-frame clones, with some not included. The repertoire holds approximately 470,000 clones, with 60% to 80% as singletons. The gene calls are TRBV9 and TRBJ2-3; D not certain. The sequence came from a woman aged 40 to 55 in good health. Some clones in this sample may be carry-over from other donors' samples. The material sequenced was PBMCs. The CDR3 bases are TGTGCCAGCAGCGTAGAGGGCCGCACAGATACGCAGTATTTT. The encoded protein is CASSVEGRTDTQYF.